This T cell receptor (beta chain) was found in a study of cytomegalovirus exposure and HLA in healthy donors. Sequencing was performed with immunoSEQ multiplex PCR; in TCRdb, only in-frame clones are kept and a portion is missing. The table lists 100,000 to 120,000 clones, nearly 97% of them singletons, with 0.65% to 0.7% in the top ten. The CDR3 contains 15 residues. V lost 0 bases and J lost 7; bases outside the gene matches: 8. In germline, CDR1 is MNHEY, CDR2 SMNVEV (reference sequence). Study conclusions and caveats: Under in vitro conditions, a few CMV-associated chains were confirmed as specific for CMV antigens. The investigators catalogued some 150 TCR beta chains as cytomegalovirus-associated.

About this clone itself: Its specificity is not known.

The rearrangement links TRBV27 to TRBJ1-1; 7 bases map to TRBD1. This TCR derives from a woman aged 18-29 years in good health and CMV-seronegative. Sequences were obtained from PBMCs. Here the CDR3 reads CASSLSGRGASEAFF. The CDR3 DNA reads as TGTGCCAGCAGTTTATCCGGCAGGGGGGCCAGTGAAGCTTTCTTT.